The 25 T cell receptor beta chains presented below share a single source sample, sequenced in a study of OX40 agonist ivuxolimab in advanced cancers. Only in-frame clones appear in the TCRdb table, and some are missing; sequencing was by immunoSEQ multiplex PCR. The sample yields approximately 30,000 clones, around 76% seen once. Sequenced here: CD4+ or CD8+ T cells sorted from blood, sampled in a trial of the OX40 agonist ivuxolimab. All receptors derive from an adult with an advanced solid tumor such as melanoma, head and neck, liver or kidney cancer.

The CDR3 is CASSIGASGGSEQFF. Here the CDR3 DNA reads TGTGCCAGTAGTATAGGGGCTAGCGGGGGAAGTGAGCAGTTCTTC. The chain is built from TRBV19 and TRBJ2-1; 10 bases fit TRBD2. The V and J ends lost 1 base and 9 bases, in that order; junction bases with no gene match: 6. CDR3 length equals 15 residues. The germline gives CDR1 LNHDA, CDR2 SQIVND (reference sequence).

The chain combines TRBV7-9 with TRBJ2-1; D gene unclear. The germline gives CDR1 SEHNR, CDR2 FQNEAQ (reference sequence). The CDR3 is made up of 12 amino acids. Trimming removed 1 base from V and 7 bases from J, with 5 bases in between. CDR3 DNA sequence: TGTGCCAGCAGCTTAGTAGGGAATGAGCAGTTCTTC. Translated: CASSLVGNEQFF.

V is TRBV15 and J is TRBJ2-1, with 11 bases aligning to TRBD2. V shed 0 bases and J 7 bases; nucleotides not matched to a gene: 5. CDR1 and CDR2 from the germline V gene are LNHNV and YYDKDF (reference sequence). The CDR3 runs to 16 residues. CDR3 loop: CATSRDVAGGLNEQFF. The CDR3 DNA sequence: TGTGCCACCAGCAGAGACGTAGCGGGAGGGCTGAATGAGCAGTTCTTC.

There are a few counts of this clone. V and J are TRBV21-1 and TRBJ2-5. TRBV21-1 is an annotated pseudogene. This CDR3 has 14 residues. CDR3 bases: TGTGCCAGCAGCCCTCGGGACGTCGAGGAGACCCAGTACTTC. Residues: CASSPRDVEETQYF.

The V call is TRBV27, the J call TRBJ2-7, with 9 bases fitting TRBD2. The CDR3 is 17 amino acids. Trimming took 2 bases from V and 5 from J; bases not matched to a gene: 13. Germline V gene sequence: CDR1 MNHEY, CDR2 SMNVEV (reference sequence). This CDR3 reads CASSLLAGHILPHEQYF. The CDR3 DNA sequence: TGTGCCAGCAGTTTACTAGCGGGGCATATCCTCCCCCACGAGCAGTACTTC.

This chain joins TRBV28 and TRBJ2-3; D ambiguous. CDR3 length: 13 amino acids. Germline V CDR1 and CDR2: MDHEN, SYDVKM. Trimming shortened V by 8 bases and J by 6 bases, and 15 bases separated the two germline ends. The CDR3 reads CASGITESDTQYF. CDR3 sequence (DNA): TGTGCCAGCGGGATCACGGAATCGGATACGCAGTATTTT.

This sequence joins TRBV6-5 and TRBJ2-7; D gene unclear. This CDR3 is 12 amino acids long. The germline CDR1 and CDR2 sequences are MNHEY and SVGAGI. Trimming removed 5 bases at V and 4 bases at J, with 9 bases between. This CDR3 reads CASSRDGYEQYF. CDR3 sequence (DNA): TGTGCCAGCAGTCGTGACGGGTACGAGCAGTACTTC.

The chain joins TRBV7-2 to TRBJ2-1, with D hard to call. CDR1 and CDR2 from the germline V gene are SGHTA and FQGNSA. The V and J ends lost 3 bases and 3 bases respectively, with 0 bases between them. This CDR3 region has 11 residues. The CDR3: CASSFYNEQFF. The CDR3 DNA reads TGTGCCAGCAGCTTCTACAATGAGCAGTTCTTC.

The chain uses TRBV28 and TRBJ2-7; D might be TRBD1 (6 bases). V shed 6 bases and J shed 2 bases, with 8 bases lying between them. From germline, CDR1 is MDHEN and CDR2 SYDVKM. This CDR3 is 12 amino acids long. Written as DNA, the CDR3 is TGTGCCAGCAGGGACAGAGCCTACGAGCAGTACTTC. Protein: CASRDRAYEQYF.

The chain combines TRBV7-3 with TRBJ2-2; no reliable D call. The CDR3 loop spans 13 amino acids. Between the trimmed V and J ends, which lost 5 bases and 7 bases, there was a span of 11 bases. Germline CDR1 and CDR2: SGHTA and FQGTGA. DNA of the CDR3: TGTGCCAGCAGCCCCCTTCATGGCGGGGAGCTGTTTTTT. It is translated as CASSPLHGGELFF.

This clone appeared a single time. This chain connects TRBV5-1 to TRBJ1-4, with 9 positions matching TRBD1. Trimming removed 1 base from V and 5 bases from J; junction bases left unmatched: 6. This CDR3 contains 16 residues. Looked up from germline, CDR1 is SGHRS and CDR2 is YFSETQ. DNA of the CDR3: TGCGCCAGCAGCTTGAGGGGACAGGGTTTAAATGAAAAACTGTTTTTT. Protein sequence: CASSLRGQGLNEKLFF.

V and J are TRBV29-1 and TRBJ2-3; TRBD2 might be the D (6 bases). Germline V gene sequence: CDR1 SQVTM, CDR2 ANQGSEA. The CDR3 runs to 14 residues. V was cut by 5 bases and J by 1 base, with 13 bases left in between. This CDR3 reads CSVKLAWGTDTQYF. The CDR3 DNA follows: TGCAGCGTTAAACTAGCCTGGGGCACAGATACGCAGTATTTT.

This clone appeared a few times. The CDR3 nucleotides are TGTGCCACCAGCAACAATAACTATGGCTACACCTTC. Protein product: CATSNNNYGYTF. The gene calls are TRBV15 and TRBJ1-2, with D uncertain. This CDR3 has 12 residues. Germline V gives CDR1 LNHNV, CDR2 YYDKDF (reference sequence). With 4 bases removed from V and 1 base from J, the gap between germline ends came to 4 bases.

This chain uses TRBV4-3 with TRBJ2-5; 11 positions match TRBD2. V trimming: 1 base; J trimming: 4 bases; junction bases outside the gene matches: 8. The length of the CDR3 is 17 residues. Germline V gene lookup returns CDR1 LGHNA and CDR2 YSLEER. The CDR3, as DNA: TGCGCCAGCAGCCAAGGACTAGCGGGACAGGGAGGAGAGACCCAGTACTTC. Its protein product is CASSQGLAGQGGETQYF.

V and J are TRBV28 and TRBJ1-2, with a possible D match to TRBD1 (6 bases). Germline loops: CDR1 MDHEN, CDR2 SYDVKM. The CDR3 extends over 14 amino acids. Deletions cut 6 bases from V and 5 bases from J, with 16 bases between. The CDR3 nucleotides are TGTGCCAGCAGCAAATCAGGACAGACATATGGCTACACCTTC. Protein sequence: CASSKSGQTYGYTF.

This rearrangement joins TRBV10-3 to TRBJ2-3; 7 bases line up with TRBD2. The germline gives CDR1 ENHRY, CDR2 SYGVKD. The CDR3 has 15 amino acids. V was clipped by 0 bases and J by 1 base; unmatched bases: 1. The CDR3 DNA follows: TGTGCCATCAGTGAGTCGGCGGGAGGCACAGATACGCAGTATTTT. Protein: CAISESAGGTDTQYF.

The chain couples TRBV10-3 to TRBJ2-7; 10 bases align to TRBD2. The J segment lost 6 bases and the V segment lost 6 bases, leaving 14 bases of the junction unmatched. Germline V gene lookup returns CDR1 ENHRY and CDR2 SYGVKD. CDR3 length equals 16 residues. The CDR3 sequence: CAIRDSSGSRPAEQYF. CDR3 nucleotides: TGTGCCATCAGAGACTCTAGCGGGAGCAGACCTGCCGAGCAGTACTTC.

This sequence joins TRBV10-2 and TRBJ2-4; TRBD2 matches 7 bases. Trimming removed 6 bases from V and 0 bases from J; junction bases left unmatched: 5. Germline V gives CDR1 WSHSY, CDR2 SAAADI. This CDR3 is 15 amino acids long. The CDR3 loop reads CASRRLAVAKNIQYF. DNA for the CDR3: TGCGCCAGCAGGCGTCTAGCGGTAGCCAAAAACATTCAGTACTTC.

The genes are TRBV11-2 and TRBJ1-4; perhaps TRBD1 as D (6 bases). Germline V gives CDR1 SGHAT, CDR2 FQNNGV. CDR3 length: 15 amino acids. Deletions cut 0 bases from V and 8 bases from J, with 13 bases between. As DNA, the CDR3 is TGTGCCAGCAGCTTAGACAGGGGCCGGGGAGAAAAACTGTTTTTT. It yields the protein CASSLDRGRGEKLFF. Drawing the rest from reference TRBV11-2 and TRBJ1-4, the complete variable domain is EAGVAQSPRYKIIEKRQSVAFWCNPISGHATLYWYQQILGQGPKLLIQFQNNGVVDDSQLPKDRFSAERLKGVDSTLKIQPAKLEDSAVYLCASSLDRGRGEKLFFGSGTQLSVL.

The rearrangement joins TRBV18 to TRBJ2-2; 7 positions agree with TRBD2. Germline V gene data show CDR1 as KGHSH and CDR2 as LQKENI. CDR3 length: 16 residues. V was pared by 0 bases and J by 3 bases, with 4 bases of the junction left unmatched. This CDR3 is CASSPPQRGYTGELFF. The CDR3 DNA reads TGTGCCAGCTCACCACCGCAGCGGGGTTACACCGGGGAGCTGTTTTTT.

The chain carries TRBV27 and TRBJ2-7; D remains unclear. CDR3 size: 11 residues. Germline CDR1 reads MNHEY; CDR2 reads SMNVEV (reference sequence). V shed 2 bases and J shed 3 bases, with 2 bases lying between them. Here the CDR3 DNA reads TGTGCCAGCAGTTTAGGCTACGAGCAGTACTTC. Translating gives CASSLGYEQYF.

This chain joins TRBV7-3 and TRBJ1-3, with D uncertain. The CDR3 is 15 amino acids. Trimming pared 4 bases from V and 0 bases from J, leaving 10 bases between. The germline CDR1 and CDR2 sequences are SGHTA and FQGTGA. This chain's CDR3 is CASSSDGNSGNTIYF. DNA for the CDR3: TGTGCCAGCAGCTCAGACGGGAACTCTGGAAACACCATATATTTT.

J is TRBJ2-1 and V is TRBV7-3; D not certain. The CDR3 spans 16 residues. Germline CDR1 is SGHTA and CDR2 is FQGTGA. V was pared by 5 bases and J by 5 bases, with 19 bases between. In DNA, the CDR3 is TGTGCCAGCAGCCTCGGGCCCACCTTAATGGACAATGAGCAGTTCTTC. Residues: CASSLGPTLMDNEQFF.

The chain joins TRBV30 to TRBJ2-1; 10 nucleotides line up with TRBD2. This CDR3 has 15 residues. V lost 0 bases and J lost 6; bases outside the gene matches: 5. Germline CDR1 reads GTSNPN; CDR2 reads SVGIG (reference sequence). In nucleotides, the CDR3 is TGTGCCTGGAGTGTTCAGCGGGGGGGACTCAATGAGCAGTTCTTC. It specifies CAWSVQRGGLNEQFF.

The chain employs TRBV15 and TRBJ2-7; 7 nucleotides line up with TRBD1. CDR3 length: 12 residues. With 2 bases clipped from V and 9 bases from J, the junction kept 4 bases outside the gene matches. The V gene's germline CDR1 is LNHNV and CDR2 YYDKDF (reference sequence). The CDR3 is CATSRQGERQYF. In nucleotides, the CDR3 is TGTGCCACCAGCAGACAGGGGGAGAGGCAGTACTTC.